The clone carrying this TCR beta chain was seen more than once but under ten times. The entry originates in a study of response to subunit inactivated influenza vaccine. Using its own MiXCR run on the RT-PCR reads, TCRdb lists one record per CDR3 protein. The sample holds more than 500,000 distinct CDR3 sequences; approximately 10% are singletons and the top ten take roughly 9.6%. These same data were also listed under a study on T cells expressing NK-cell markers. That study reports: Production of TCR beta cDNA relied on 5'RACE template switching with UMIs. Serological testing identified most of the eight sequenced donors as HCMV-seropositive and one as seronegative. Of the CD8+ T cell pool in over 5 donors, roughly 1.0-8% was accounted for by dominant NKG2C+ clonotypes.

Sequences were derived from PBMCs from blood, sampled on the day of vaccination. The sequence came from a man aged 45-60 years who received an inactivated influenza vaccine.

The CDR3 protein is CASSQGEHQTAETQYF. The CDR3 DNA reads as TGTGCCAGCAGCCAAGGGGAACACCAAACGGCGGAGACCCAGTACTTC. The chain is built from TRBV4-2 and TRBJ2-5, with D hard to call. CDR3 length: 16 amino acids. The V gene's germline CDR1 is LGHNA and CDR2 YNFKEQ. The germline V and J ends were trimmed by 1 base and 5 bases, with 17 bases remaining between them.